The present entry profiles one T cell receptor (beta chain) with its context. This specimen belongs to a study of cytomegalovirus exposure and HLA in healthy donors. PCR amplification relied on 60 Vbeta primers (plus 13 Jbeta primers). TCRdb keeps only in-frame clones here, not all; method: immunoSEQ multiplex PCR. Of 150,000 to 200,000 clones listed, around four fifths were seen once; the top ten hold 1.4%. CDR3 length equals 17 residues. The V and J ends lost 4 bases and 6 bases, in that order; junction bases with no gene match: 9. Germline V lookup: CDR1 LGHNA, CDR2 YNFKEQ. This rearrangement joins TRBV4-2 to TRBJ2-2; TRBD2 matches 12 bases. The source of this sequence is a woman aged 25 to 39 in good health and CMV-seropositive. Source material: PBMCs. The CDR3 protein is CASSPRLAGDSPGELFF. CDR3 nucleotide sequence: TGTGCCAGCAGCCCCCGACTAGCGGGAGATAGTCCCGGGGAGCTGTTTTTT.